These 23 T cell receptor beta chains were all obtained from the same sample, sequenced in a study of CD8 T cells in ankylosing spondylitis. Study results and limitations: It appeared that ankylosing spondylitis blood was characterized by a TCR beta motif of under ten highly homologous variants.

These TCRs' antigens remain unknown. TCRdb itself ran the 5' RACE reads through MiXCR, one entry per CDR3 protein. This sample yields approximately 550,000 distinct CDR3 sequences, of which 12% are seen a single time; 6.8% belongs to the top ten. The sample taken for sequencing was blood, either unsorted or a sorted T cell fraction (not recorded which). These receptor sequences come from a male donor with ankylosing spondylitis.

This clonotype was observed a few times. The J gene is TRBJ2-1, the V gene TRBV9; TRBD1 might be the D (5 bases). The V end lost 1 base, the J end lost 6 bases, and 11 bases lay between the germline ends. CDR1 and CDR2 (germline): SGDLS, YYNGEE. The CDR3 sequence is 14 residues long. CDR3 sequence reads: CASSVLLQANEQFF. The CDR3, as DNA: TGTGCCAGCAGCGTACTCCTACAGGCCAATGAGCAGTTCTTC.

This clonotype was counted only a few times. Germline is not matched at one junction end, which may reflect a read error. The rearrangement links TRBV7-9 to TRBJ2-1; D is unclear. The germline V gene encodes CDR1 SEHNR and CDR2 FQNEAQ (reference sequence). This CDR3 comprises 16 residues. The CDR3 here is CASSSFGVGSFNEQFF. DNA for the CDR3: TGTGCCAGCAGCTCCTTCGGAGTGGGCTCCTTCAATGAGCAGTTCTTC.

There are a few counts of this clonotype. V is TRBV6-1 and J is TRBJ1-5; 8 bases fit TRBD1. CDR1 and CDR2 from the germline V gene are MNHNS and SASEGT. CDR3 length equals 14 residues. The V gene end was trimmed by 6 bases and the J gene end by 6 bases; junction bases not matched to a gene: 7. The CDR3 DNA is TGTGCCAGCAGGATGACAGGGGTCGGTCAGCCCCAGCATTTT. It is translated as CASRMTGVGQPQHF.

This clonotype was found many times. This rearrangement joins TRBV5-1 to TRBJ2-1; 10 positions match TRBD2. With 3 bases clipped from V and 8 bases from J, the junction kept 2 bases outside the gene matches. The CDR3 sequence is 13 residues long. The germline V gene encodes CDR1 SGHRS and CDR2 YFSETQ. As DNA, the CDR3 is TGCGCCAGCAGCTCGCTAGCGGGAGATGAGCAGTTCTTC. This encodes CASSSLAGDEQFF.

The chain combines TRBV5-5 with TRBJ2-1; maybe TRBD2 (6 bases). Germline lookup yields CDR1 SGHKS and CDR2 YYEKEE (reference sequence). The germline V and J ends were trimmed by 3 bases and 4 bases, with 14 bases remaining between them. The CDR3 covers 15 residues. Here the CDR3 reads CASSYLGTPYNEQFF. The CDR3, as DNA: TGTGCCAGCAGCTACCTCGGGACTCCTTACAATGAGCAGTTCTTC. Filled out from reference TRBV5-5 and TRBJ2-1, the complete variable domain reads DAGVTQSPTHLIKTRGQQVTLRCSPISGHKSVSWYQQVLGQGPQFIFQYYEKEERGRGNFPDRFSARQFPNYSSELNVNALLLGDSALYLCASSYLGTPYNEQFFGPGTRLTVL.

The chain links TRBV6-1 to TRBJ2-1; D call uncertain. The V and J ends lost 10 bases and 1 base respectively, with 14 bases between them. Germline V gives CDR1 MNHNS, CDR2 SASEGT. The CDR3 extends over 14 amino acids. The CDR3 loop reads CATFPWRSYNEQFF. In DNA, the CDR3 is TGTGCCACTTTCCCCTGGAGATCCTACAATGAGCAGTTCTTC.

With respect to this clonotype: The junction and the germline gene differ at one end; a read error may be behind it. This chain uses TRBV5-1 with TRBJ1-1, with 10 bases aligning to TRBD1. The CDR3 runs to 16 residues. Germline V gives CDR1 SGHRS, CDR2 YFSETQ. CDR3 sequence (DNA): TGCGCCAGCAGCCCGCGGCCGGGACAGGGGAACTCTGAAGCTTTCTTT. It specifies CASSPRPGQGNSEAFF.

The gene calls are TRBV20-1 and TRBJ2-3; perhaps TRBD2 as D (6 bases). Germline lookup yields CDR1 DFQATT and CDR2 SNEGSKA (reference sequence). Between the trimmed V and J ends, which lost 3 bases and 3 bases, there was a span of 13 bases. The CDR3 contains 14 residues. CDR3 protein: CSASGEGRTDTQYF. DNA for the CDR3: TGCAGTGCTAGCGGGGAAGGGAGGACAGATACGCAGTATTTT.

The table lists this clonotype with a few counts. The rearrangement links TRBV5-1 to TRBJ2-1, with TRBD2 matching 8 bases. The CDR3 is made up of 14 amino acids. Germline V CDR1 and CDR2: SGHRS, YFSETQ. Trimming at V came to 0 bases and at J to 6 bases, leaving 2 bases not matched to a gene. The CDR3 sequence: CASSLGTSLNEQFF. The DNA of the CDR3 is TGCGCCAGCAGCTTGGGGACTAGCCTCAATGAGCAGTTCTTC.

There are a few counts of this clonotype. The chain uses TRBV12-3 or TRBV12-4 and TRBJ2-7, with 13 bases matching TRBD2. There are 14 residues in the CDR3. V lost 8 bases, J lost 0 bases, and 1 base stayed unmatched. CDR3 residues: CASRTSGSSYEQYF. CDR3 nucleotides: TGTGCCAGCCGGACTAGCGGGAGCTCCTACGAGCAGTACTTC.

V gene TRBV3-1 combines with J gene TRBJ1-1, with a tentative D call TRBD1 (5 bases). The V end lost 7 bases, the J end lost 6 bases, and 9 bases lay between the germline ends. CDR1 LGHDT and CDR2 YNNKEL come from the germline V gene (reference sequence). The CDR3 is 11 amino acids. This CDR3 is CASTRGSEAFF. The CDR3 DNA reads as TGTGCCAGCACGAGGGGTTCTGAAGCTTTCTTT.

This clonotype came up a few times. The chain links TRBV9 to TRBJ2-3; D unresolved. This CDR3 has 14 residues. V shed 0 bases and J shed 5 bases, with 10 bases lying between them. The germline V gene has CDR1 SGDLS and CDR2 YYNGEE. The CDR3, as DNA: TGTGCCAGCAGCGTAGGTCCAACGGGAGATACGCAGTATTTT. Protein: CASSVGPTGDTQYF. The full variable domain, in which reference TRBV9 and TRBJ2-3 provide the parts outside the CDR3, is DSGVTQTPKHLITATGQRVTLRCSPRSGDLSVYWYQQSLDQGLQFLIQYYNGEERAKGNILERFSAQQFPDLHSELNLSSLELGDSALYFCASSVGPTGDTQYFGPGTRLTVL.

This chain joins TRBV27 and TRBJ2-3; 8 bases agree with TRBD2. The CDR3 is 16 amino acids. With 4 bases clipped from V and 5 bases from J, the junction kept 11 bases outside the gene matches. The germline CDR1 and CDR2 sequences are MNHEY and SMNVEV (reference sequence). CDR3 amino acids: CASSSFDLLAGDTQYF. As DNA, the CDR3 is TGTGCCAGCAGTTCCTTCGACTTGCTAGCGGGAGATACGCAGTATTTT.

This clonotype occurred a few times. The chain joins TRBV11-2 to TRBJ2-1, with no clear D. Per germline, CDR1 SGHAT and CDR2 FQNNGV. There are 13 residues in the CDR3. The V end was cut by 1 base, the J end by 10 bases, with 11 bases between. As DNA, the CDR3 is TGTGCCAGCAGCTTAGTTGGGGTTGTGGAGCAGTTCTTC. This encodes CASSLVGVVEQFF.

The CDR3 loop reads CASSTRPPGEQFF. In DNA, the CDR3 is TGTGCCAGCAGCACGCGACCTCCCGGTGAGCAGTTCTTC. The gene calls are TRBV11-3 and TRBJ2-1, with D unresolved. The CDR3 is 13 amino acids. Germline values: CDR1 SGHNT, CDR2 YENEEA. V lost 5 bases and J lost 9, with 14 bases in between.

This chain uses TRBV6-1 with TRBJ2-1; TRBD2 aligns across 11 bases. V lost 6 bases, J lost 8 bases, and 9 bases stayed unmatched. This CDR3 has 15 residues. Looked up from germline, CDR1 is MNHNS and CDR2 is SASEGT. CDR3: CASRRYSGRADEQFF. In nucleotides, the CDR3 is TGTGCCAGCAGACGCTATAGCGGGAGGGCCGATGAGCAGTTCTTC.

Written as DNA, the CDR3 is TGTGCCAGCAGTGAATCACTAGCGGTCTCCTACGAGCAGTACTTC. Translating gives CASSESLAVSYEQYF. The chain combines TRBV2 with TRBJ2-7, with 8 bases lining up with TRBD2. J was trimmed by 0 bases and V by 2 bases; bases with no gene match: 3. The CDR3 has 15 residues. CDR1 is SNHLY, CDR2 FYNNEI, per germline.

The table lists this clonotype with a few counts. This chain uses TRBV5-6 with TRBJ2-7, with D possibly being TRBD1 (5 bases). CDR3 size: 15 residues. The germline CDR1 and CDR2 sequences are SGHDT and YYEEEE. Trimming cost V 1 base and J 3 bases, with 14 bases left between them. The CDR3 spells CASSLYPRASYEQYV. CDR3 bases: TGTGCCAGCAGCTTGTATCCCAGGGCTAGCTACGAGCAGTACGTC.

This clonotype was seen a handful of times. V gene TRBV15 combines with J gene TRBJ1-5, with 9 bases fitting TRBD1. The junction had 7 bases not matched to a gene; V was cut back by 5 bases and J by 2 bases. Germline lookup yields CDR1 LNHNV and CDR2 YYDKDF (reference sequence). The CDR3 extends over 16 amino acids. The DNA of the CDR3 is TGTGCCACCAGCCGGCTCGGGGACAGGGGCAATCAGCCCCAGCATTTT. Translated, it gives CATSRLGDRGNQPQHF.

J is TRBJ1-4 and V is TRBV28; D might be TRBD1 (5 bases). Trimming pared 6 bases from V and 6 bases from J, leaving 20 bases between. This CDR3 region has 16 residues. The germline V gene has CDR1 MDHEN and CDR2 SYDVKM. The CDR3 DNA reads TGTGCCAGCAGCCCAACCTCGGGGGGGGTCGATGAAAAACTGTTTTTT. It is translated as CASSPTSGGVDEKLFF. Together with reference TRBV28 and TRBJ1-4, the CDR3 gives the full variable domain: DVKVTQSSRYLVKRTGEKVFLECVQDMDHENMFWYRQDPGLGLRLIYFSYDVKMKEKGDIPEGYSVSREKKERFSLILESASTNQTSMYLCASSPTSGGVDEKLFFGSGTQLSVL.

This clonotype has a handful of counts. CDR3 amino acids: CASNLVGHTYEQYF. CDR3 DNA sequence: TGTGCCAGCAACCTCGTGGGACACACCTACGAGCAGTACTTC. The chain couples TRBV6-2 or TRBV6-3 to TRBJ2-7; D perhaps matches TRBD1 (6 bases). This CDR3 contains 14 residues. Trimming cost V 7 bases and J 2 bases, with 15 bases left between them. Germline V gene data show CDR1 as MNHEY and CDR2 as SVGEGT.

This clonotype was seen only a few times. V is TRBV9 and J is TRBJ1-3; D may be TRBD1 (6 bases). Germline CDR1 SGDLS, CDR2 YYNGEE. V shed 2 bases and J shed 0 bases, with 15 bases lying between them. This CDR3 has 17 amino acids. CDR3 residues: CASSVGWGQISGNTIYF. DNA of the CDR3: TGTGCCAGCAGCGTTGGCTGGGGGCAAATCTCTGGAAACACCATATATTTT.

Ten or more counts support this clonotype. The rearrangement uses TRBV29-1 and TRBJ2-1; D might be TRBD2 (6 bases). The V end was cut by 6 bases, the J end by 6 bases, with 12 bases between. The CDR3 runs to 12 residues. Looked up from germline, CDR1 is SQVTM and CDR2 is ANQGSEA. CDR3 amino acids: CSVGGLGNEQFF. CDR3 bases: TGCAGCGTGGGAGGACTCGGCAATGAGCAGTTCTTC.